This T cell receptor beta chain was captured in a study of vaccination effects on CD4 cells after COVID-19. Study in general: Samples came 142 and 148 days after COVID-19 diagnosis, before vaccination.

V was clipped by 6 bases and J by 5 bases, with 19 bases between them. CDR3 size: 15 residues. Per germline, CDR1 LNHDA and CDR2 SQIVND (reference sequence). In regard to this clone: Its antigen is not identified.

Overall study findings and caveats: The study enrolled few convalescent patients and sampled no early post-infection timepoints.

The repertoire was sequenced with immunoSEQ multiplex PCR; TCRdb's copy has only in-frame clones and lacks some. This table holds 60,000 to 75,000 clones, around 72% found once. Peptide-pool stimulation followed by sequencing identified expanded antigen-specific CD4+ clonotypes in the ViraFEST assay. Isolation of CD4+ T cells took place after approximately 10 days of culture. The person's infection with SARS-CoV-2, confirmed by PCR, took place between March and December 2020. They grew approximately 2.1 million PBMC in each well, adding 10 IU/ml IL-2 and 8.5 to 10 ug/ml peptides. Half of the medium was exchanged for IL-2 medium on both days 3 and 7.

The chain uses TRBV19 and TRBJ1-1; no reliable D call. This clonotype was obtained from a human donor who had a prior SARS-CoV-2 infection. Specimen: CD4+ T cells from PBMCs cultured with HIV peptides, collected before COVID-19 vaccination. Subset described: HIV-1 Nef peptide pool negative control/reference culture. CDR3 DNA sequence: TGTGCCAGTAGGACGCCCTTGGGTCGAAGGACTGAAGCTTTCTTT. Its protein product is CASRTPLGRRTEAFF.